These 15 T cell receptor beta chains were all obtained from the same sample, sequenced in a study of graft-versus-host responses after intestinal transplantation. No antigen has been assigned to these receptors. Sequencing used immunoSEQ multiplex PCR; TCRdb keeps in-frame clones, though not all of them. This table has about 88,000 clones, about nine tenths appearing once. The sample consisted of unstimulated CD4+ T cells sorted from spleen or lymph node cells, taken before intestinal transplant. The source is a human donor who received an intestinal transplant.

The chain links TRBV6-5 to TRBJ2-3; D is unclear. The CDR3 is 12 residues long. V lost 6 bases, J lost 4 bases, and 8 bases lay in between. Germline V lookup: CDR1 MNHEY, CDR2 SVGAGI. CDR3 sequence: CASRSSADTQYF. The CDR3 nucleotides read TGTGCCAGCAGGTCCAGTGCAGATACGCAGTATTTT.

The rearrangement joins TRBV4-1 to TRBJ1-6, with 10 bases lining up with TRBD1. Trimming at V came to 3 bases and at J to 7 bases, leaving 6 bases not matched to a gene. CDR3 length: 16 amino acids. CDR1 and CDR2 from the germline V gene are MGHRA and YSYEKL. CDR3 DNA: TGCGCCAGCAGCCATAGACAGGGGGCAGGGAATTCACCCCTCCACTTT. Encoded protein: CASSHRQGAGNSPLHF.

The V gene is TRBV7-2, the J gene TRBJ1-2; D not resolved. The length of the CDR3 is 16 residues. Per the germline V gene, CDR1 is SGHTA and CDR2 is FQGNSA. With 5 bases removed from V and 3 bases from J, the gap between germline ends came to 19 bases. The CDR3 protein is CASSPTGVGVYYGYTF. CDR3 coding DNA: TGTGCCAGCAGCCCGACCGGGGTTGGGGTTTACTATGGCTACACCTTC.

V gene TRBV19 combines with J gene TRBJ1-3, with 8 bases lining up with TRBD1. The V and J ends lost 6 bases and 4 bases, in that order; junction bases with no gene match: 8. Germline lookup yields CDR1 LNHDA and CDR2 SQIVND (reference sequence). There are 15 residues in the CDR3. The CDR3 coding sequence is TGTGCCAGTAGCCGCACAGGGGGAGAAGGAAACACCATATATTTT. This encodes CASSRTGGEGNTIYF.

The J gene is TRBJ2-1, the V gene TRBV7-2; D possibly corresponds to TRBD2 (5 bases). The V and J ends lost 5 bases and 9 bases respectively, with 20 bases between them. There are 15 residues in the CDR3. CDR1 and CDR2 from the germline V gene are SGHTA and FQGNSA. CDR3 sequence reads: CASSSRNGLLGEQFF. CDR3 coding DNA: TGTGCCAGCAGCAGTCGGAACGGACTCCTCGGTGAGCAGTTCTTC.

The rearrangement uses TRBV6-1 and TRBJ1-1; TRBD1 agrees at 8 bases. V shed 9 bases and J 10 bases; nucleotides not matched to a gene: 4. This CDR3 has 10 residues. Per the germline V gene, CDR1 is MNHNS and CDR2 is SASEGT. CDR3 sequence (DNA): TGTGCCAGTTGGGACAGGCGAGCTTTCTTT. This gives the protein CASWDRRAFF.

A single count supports this clone. This chain links TRBV6-5 with TRBJ2-7, with a possible D match to TRBD2 (5 bases). CDR1 and CDR2 (germline): MNHEY, SVGAGI. The CDR3 sequence is 14 residues long. V was pared by 1 base and J by 4 bases, with 11 bases between. The CDR3 nucleotides are TGTGCCAGCAGTTACTTCGGGGTGTCGTACGAGCAGTACTTC. Protein: CASSYFGVSYEQYF.

The DNA of the CDR3 is TGCGCCAGCAGTGAGTCAGGGGGGGAACCTCAAGAGACCCAGTACTTC. Encoded protein: CASSESGGEPQETQYF. The chain joins TRBV10-1 to TRBJ2-5; D perhaps matches TRBD2 (7 bases). The V gene's germline CDR1 is WNHNN and CDR2 SYGVQD (reference sequence). CDR3 length equals 16 residues. The V end lost 0 bases, the J end lost 2 bases, and 13 bases lay between the germline ends.

The V call is TRBV5-6, the J call TRBJ1-2; D might be TRBD1 (6 bases). In germline, CDR1 is SGHDT, CDR2 YYEEEE. V was clipped by 5 bases and J by 6 bases, with 14 bases between them. CDR3 length equals 13 residues. In DNA form, the CDR3 reads TGTGCCAGCAGATATACAGGGCTGCATGGCTACACCTTC. Its translation: CASRYTGLHGYTF. The full variable domain, rest sourced from reference TRBV5-6 and TRBJ1-2, is DAGVTQSPTHLIKTRGQQVTLRCSPKSGHDTVSWYQQALGQGPQFIFQYYEEEERQRGNFPDRFSGHQFPNYSSELNVNALLLGDSALYLCASRYTGLHGYTFGSGTRLTVV.

The chain is built from TRBV23-1 and TRBJ2-7; TRBD1 matches at 7 bases. TRBV23-1 carries the ORF label, with uncertain function. The CDR3 covers 15 residues. Trimming removed 6 bases from V and 3 bases from J; junction bases left unmatched: 11. The CDR3 reads CASSRHRGDYYEQYF. CDR3 nucleotides: TGCGCCAGCAGCCGTCACAGGGGAGATTACTACGAGCAGTACTTC.

This clone showed up just once. CDR3 nucleotides: TGCGCCAGCAGCACAACAGTAGCGGGGGGCGGAGAGACCCAGTACTTC. Its protein product is CASSTTVAGGGETQYF. The genes are TRBV5-1 and TRBJ2-5, with 10 bases fitting TRBD2. The CDR3 is 16 amino acids. Germline V gene sequence: CDR1 SGHRS, CDR2 YFSETQ. V lost 4 bases to trimming and J lost 4 bases; unmatched junction nucleotides: 10.

This clone is a singleton in its sample. The CDR3: CASSLTLTGNTGELFF. The CDR3, as DNA: TGTGCCAGCAGCTTAACGTTAACGGGGAACACCGGGGAGCTGTTTTTT. The J gene is TRBJ2-2, the V gene TRBV7-3; D ambiguous. This CDR3 region has 16 residues. Trimming took off 0 bases at V and 1 base at J, with 9 bases between the two ends. The germline CDR1 and CDR2 sequences are SGHTA and FQGTGA.

V is TRBV7-9 and J is TRBJ1-2; TRBD1 matches 7 bases. Trimming removed 0 bases from V and 2 bases from J; junction bases left unmatched: 3. The CDR3 contains 15 residues. Germline CDR1 and CDR2: SEHNR and FQNEAQ (reference sequence). CDR3 in DNA: TGTGCCAGCAGCTTAGCGGGGGACAGCAACTATGGCTACACCTTC. This translates into CASSLAGDSNYGYTF.

V usage is TRBV18 and J usage is TRBJ2-7, with 7 bases identical to TRBD2. The germline V gene has CDR1 KGHSH and CDR2 LQKENI. CDR3 length: 14 residues. V lost 8 bases and J lost 2; bases outside the gene matches: 9. The CDR3 DNA follows: TGTGCCAGCAAACTAGCGCCGAATGCCTACGAGCAGTACTTC. It specifies CASKLAPNAYEQYF.

J is TRBJ2-7 and V is TRBV5-1, with D tentatively TRBD2 (6 bases). Trimming removed 1 base from V and 3 bases from J, with 11 bases in between. The CDR3 loop spans 14 amino acids. Germline V lookup: CDR1 SGHRS, CDR2 YFSETQ. The CDR3 DNA follows: TGCGCCAGCAGCTTGCAGGGCGGGGTCTACGAGCAGTACTTC. Encoded protein: CASSLQGGVYEQYF.